These T cell receptor beta chains were read from a single sample in a study of CD8+CD57+ T cells in acquired aplastic anemia. Each CDR3 protein is one row after TCRdb ran MiXCR on the reads. The sample holds about 420,000 distinct CDR3 sequences, about two thirds seen once. Sequenced material: sorted CD4+, CD8+, or CD8+CD57+ T cells (not recorded which) from PBMCs. Source of these receptors: a human donor in good health, serving as a control. The CDR3 runs from the conserved cysteine through the conserved F or W. Fields, in order: V gene, D gene, clone size, J gene, CDR3 protein, CDR3 DNA. D genes are given only for firm matches. The size of a clone is reported for some rows only, either as once, few or many, or as a class for expanded clones.

>TRBV29-1|.|.|TRBJ2-3
CSSNREGAGETQYF
TGTAGCAGCAATAGGGAGGGGGCAGGAGAGACCCAGTACTTT
>TRBV11-2|.|.|TRBJ1-3
CASSYTRLAGNTIYF
TGTGCCAGCAGCTATACGAGGTTGGCTGGAAACACCATATATTTT
>TRBV29-1|.|few|TRBJ2-7
CSVGTAAYEQYF
TGCAGCGTTGGGACGGCCGCCTACGAGCAGTACTTC
>TRBV9|.|.|TRBJ2-7
CASSATEFYKQYF
TGTGCCAGCAGCGCGACAGAGTTCTACAAGCAGTACTTC
>TRBV7-2|.|.|TRBJ1-6
CASSSGSSYKSLRHF
TGTGCCAGCAGCTCAGGGTCGTCCTATAAGTCACTCCGCCACTTT
>TRBV7-2|TRBD1|once|TRBJ1-6
CASSLAGTGLYEQHF
TGTGCCAGCAGCCTTGCCGGGACAGGGCTTTACGAGCAGCACTTT
>TRBV15|TRBD1|.|TRBJ1-1
CATSRAHHRTGQVNTEAFF
TGTGCCACCAGCAGAGCCCACCATAGGACCGGACAGGTAAACACTGAAGCTTTCTTT
>TRBV19|.|many|TRBJ1-1
CASSLPTGGRTEAFF
TGTGCCAGTAGTTTACCCACCGGGGGCCGCACTGAAGCTTTCTTT
>TRBV19|.|.|TRBJ2-7
CASSIGGNEQYF
TGTGCCAGTAGTATCGGGGGAAACGAGCAGTACTTC
>TRBV7-9|.|.|TRBJ2-1
CASSWGGEQFF
TGTGCCAGCAGCTGGGGTGGTGAGCAGTTCTTC
>TRBV19|TRBD1|many|TRBJ2-5
CASSLNDRGGETQYF
TGTGCCAGTAGCCTAAACGACAGGGGAGGAGAGACCCAGTACTTC
>TRBV29-1|TRBD1|.|TRBJ2-7
CSAGQGDEQYF
TGCAGCGCCGGACAGGGGGACGAGCAGTACTTC
>TRBV9|TRBD1|.|TRBJ1-2
CASSGTGGWYNGYTF
TGCGCCAGCAGCGGAACAGGGGGGTGGTACAATGGCTACACCTTC
>TRBV11-2|.|many|TRBJ2-5
CASSFRDSQETQYF
TGTGCCAGCAGCTTCCGGGACTCCCAAGAGACCCAGTACTTC
>TRBV7-8|TRBD2|.|TRBJ2-5
CASSLVGRVEETQCF
TGTGCCAGCAGCTTAGTGGGGAGGGTCGAGGAGACCCAGTGCTTC
>TRBV7-6|.|.|TRBJ2-7
CASSLGALSYEQYF
TGTGCCAGCAGCTTAGGGGCGTTGTCCTACGAGCAGTACTTC
>TRBV6-6|.|few|TRBJ1-5
CASSYSGGNQPQHF
TGTGCCAGCAGTTACTCGGGAGGTAATCAGCCCCAGCATTTT
>TRBV5-1|TRBD1|once|TRBJ2-3
CASSLSGQGHADTQYF
TGCGCCAGCAGCCTAAGCGGACAGGGGCATGCAGATACGCAGTATTTT
>TRBV7-2|TRBD1|.|TRBJ2-7
CASSGHLTGVVEQYF
TGTGCCAGCAGCGGACACCTGACAGGGGTCGTCGAGCAGTACTTC
>TRBV2|.|.|TRBJ2-1
CASSEARGSAYNEQFF
TGTGCCAGCAGTGAAGCGCGCGGCTCAGCCTACAATGAGCAGTTCTTC
>TRBV25-1|.|.|TRBJ2-6
CASTGYAGANVLTF
TGTGCCAGCACGGGGTATGCTGGGGCCAACGTCCTGACTTTC
>TRBV15|TRBD2|.|TRBJ2-5
CATSRERAGRGGETQYF
TGTGCCACCAGCAGAGAACGTGCAGGGAGGGGTGGAGAGACCCAGTACTTC
>TRBV10-3|.|few|TRBJ1-2
CAISEGPKGYGYTF
TGTGCCATCAGCGAGGGGCCGAAGGGCTATGGCTACACCTTC
>TRBV13|TRBD1|.|TRBJ2-7
CASSQTGTGGPYEQYF
TGTGCCAGCAGCCAAACCGGGACAGGGGGCCCATACGAGCAGTACTTC
>TRBV29-1|.|few|TRBJ1-2
CSVAIGGPNYGYTF
TGCAGCGTTGCGATTGGGGGGCCCAACTATGGCTACACCTTC
>TRBV4-2|TRBD2|.|TRBJ2-3
CASSRLAARGARWGTDTQYF
TGTGCCAGCAGCCGCCTCGCGGCGCGGGGGGCCCGTTGGGGCACAGATACGCAGTATTTT
>TRBV3-1|.|many|TRBJ1-2
CASSPAGPQGAYGYTF
TGTGCCAGCAGCCCCGCCGGGCCCCAGGGCGCCTATGGCTACACCTTC
>TRBV20-1|.|.|TRBJ1-5
CSALDMVGSNQPQHF
TGCAGTGCCCTTGATATGGTAGGAAGCAATCAGCCCCAGCATTTT
>TRBV7-2|.|.|TRBJ2-3
CASSLVPSGTEAVTQYF
TGTGCCAGCAGCTTAGTACCTAGTGGCACTGAAGCAGTCACGCAGTATTTT
>TRBV7-2|TRBD1|.|TRBJ2-3
CASSPGTGIDYTFYF
TGTGCCAGCAGCCCGGGGACAGGTATCGACTACACCTTCTATTTT
>TRBV2|.|.|TRBJ1-2
CASSDDRGHRSYTFGF
.
>TRBV10-3|.|.|TRBJ2-5
CAIGFRDQETQYF
TGTGCCATCGGCTTCCGGGACCAAGAGACCCAGTACTTC
>TRBV2|.|.|TRBJ2-7
CASSVARNSYEQYF
TGTGCCAGCAGCGTAGCCAGGAACTCCTACGAGCAGTACTTC
>TRBV19|.|.|TRBJ1-5
CASSLRPAGGYNQQLFF
TGTGCCAGCAGCCTCCGTCCAGCGGGGGGGTACAATCAGCAGCTCTTTTTT
>TRBV20-1|.|.|TRBJ2-5
CSASDPAKQYF
TGCAGTGCTAGTGACCCGGCGAAGCAGTACTTC
>TRBV5-1|.|.|TRBJ1-1
CASSLGRYTEAFF
TGCGCCAGCAGCTTGGGGCGGTACACTGAAGCTTTCTTT
>TRBV5-8|.|.|TRBJ2-3
CASSLSLAGFSDTQYF
TGTGCCAGCAGCTTGTCTTTGGCAGGGTTCTCAGATACGCAGTATTTT
>TRBV15|.|.|TRBJ2-7
CATSPQGHSYEQYF
TGTGCCACCAGCCCGCAGGGGCACTCCTACGAGCAGTACTTC
>TRBV7-2|.|.|TRBJ2-2
CASSDEETGELFF
TGTGCCAGCAGCGATGAGGAAACCGGGGAGCTGTTTTTT
>TRBV7-2|.|.|TRBJ2-2
CASSLAGGVAVGVLFF
TGTGCCAGTAGCTTGGCTGGGGGCGTAGCGGTCGGGGTGCTGTTTTTT
>TRBV19|.|.|TRBJ2-3
CASSTQGGSTDTQYF
TGTGCCAGTAGTACCCAGGGGGGAAGCACAGATACGCAGTATTTT
>TRBV19|.|.|TRBJ2-6
CASRRPGGANVLTF
TGTGCCAGTAGGCGTCCCGGCGGGGCCAACGTCCTGACTTTC
>TRBV5-1|.|.|TRBJ2-5
CASSLDLVTGTQYF
TGCGCCAGCAGCTTGGACCTGGTAACAGGGACCCAGTACTTC
>TRBV7-3|TRBD2|.|TRBJ2-1
CASSYSRTSGRNEQFF
TGTGCCAGCAGTTACTCTAGGACTAGCGGGAGGAATGAGCAGTTCTTC
>TRBV11-3|TRBD1|many|TRBJ2-7
CASSPGTVKGNEQYF
TGTGCCAGCAGCCCGGGGACAGTGAAGGGGAACGAGCAGTACTTC
>TRBV30|.|few|TRBJ1-4
CAWIGGDYEKLFF
TGTGCCTGGATTGGGGGCGATTATGAAAAACTGTTTTTT
>TRBV5-1|.|many|TRBJ1-3
CASSLGTVGNTIYF
TGCGCCAGCAGCTTGGGGACAGTTGGAAACACCATATATTTT
>TRBV7-6|.|once|TRBJ1-4
CASSLGEYEEKLFF
TGTGCCAGCAGCTTGGGGGAATATGAGGAAAAACTGTTTTTT
>TRBV6-5|.|.|TRBJ1-2
CASSLEGAPNYGYTF
TGTGCCAGCAGCTTGGAAGGGGCCCCTAACTATGGCTACACCTTC
>TRBV9|.|.|TRBJ2-1
CASSERPQGSSQQFF
TGTGCCAGCAGCGAGCGGCCTCAAGGTTCGAGTCAGCAGTTCTTC
>TRBV19|.|many|TRBJ1-5
CASTTGLRKPQHF
TGTGCCAGTACTACAGGGCTTCGGAAGCCCCAGCATTTT
>TRBV20-1|TRBD2|.|TRBJ2-1
CSAKQREYEQFF
TGCAGTGCTAAGCAGCGGGAGTATGAGCAGTTCTTC
>TRBV20-1|.|.|TRBJ1-4
CSVGGVGEACGLFF
TGCAGTGTTGGAGGGGTAGGGGAAGCTTGTGGTCTGTTTTTT
>TRBV9|.|.|TRBJ2-7
CASSVGSRNTDTHF
TGCGCCAGCAGCGTAGGCTCTAGAAACACAGATACGCACTTC
>TRBV11-2|.|.|TRBJ1-5
CASSLRSSNQPQHF
TGTGCCAGCAGTCTCAGGTCTAGCAATCAGCCCCAGCATTTT
>TRBV5-4|.|.|TRBJ2-7
CASSSAVYYEQYF
TGTGCCAGCAGCTCCGCGGTTTACTACGAGCAGTACTTC
>TRBV29-1|TRBD1|.|TRBJ1-1
CSGGTGDGNTEAFF
TGCAGCGGTGGGACAGGGGATGGGAACACTGAAGCTTTCTTT
>TRBV7-2|.|.|TRBJ1-1
CASSFPSGPNEAFF
TGTGCCAGCAGCTTTCCGTCCGGTCCCAACGAGGCTTTCTTT
>TRBV18|TRBD1|few|TRBJ2-7
CASSPAGTGRAGEQYF
TGTGCCAGCTCACCAGCTGGGACAGGCCGAGCGGGCGAGCAGTACTTC